This entry concerns a single TCR beta chain. Its antigen remains unidentified. The entry originates in a study of T cell responses to AZD1222 COVID-19 vaccine. The study's findings and limits: Only a handful of AZD1222 recipients tested seropositive at baseline. The study found vaccine-associated CD4 TCRs spanning spike, dominant at 160-218 and 743-854. Of spike-specific TCRs, nearly half reportedly target regions left unmutated in variants.

TCRdb's copy holds only in-frame clones and misses some; the assay was immunoSEQ multiplex PCR. This sample has about 140,000 clones; 80% to 90% occur once, and the top ten carry roughly 1.5%. The sample here was peripheral blood, taken on day 0 of AZD1222 vaccination. This sequence originates from an adult in good health.

CDR3 protein: CASSRTSNNEQFF. The CDR3 nucleotides are TGTGCCAGCAGCCGGACTAGCAACAATGAGCAGTTCTTC. The J gene is TRBJ2-1, the V gene TRBV25-1, with 8 bases aligning to TRBD2. The CDR3 runs to 13 residues. Per germline, CDR1 MGHDK and CDR2 SYGVNS. Trimming removed 6 bases from V and 5 bases from J; junction bases left unmatched: 3.